Presented here are 12 T cell receptor beta chains from one specimen sequenced in a study of shared clonotypes between healthy human individuals. This table comes from immunoSEQ multiplex PCR, and its TCRdb copy is limited to in-frame clones, with some not included. The sample consists of some 2.3 million clones, 90% to 95% of them appearing once. Sequenced sample: naive CD4+ T cells from PBMCs. Documented subset: CD45RA+ positively selected. The receptors come from a man aged 18 to 29 in good health. Some clones in this sample may be carry-over from other donors' samples.

The V call is TRBV15, the J call TRBJ2-7, with TRBD1 matching over 8 bases. Trimming took 3 bases from V and 2 from J; bases not matched to a gene: 9. The CDR3 covers 16 residues. Per the germline V gene, CDR1 is LNHNV and CDR2 is YYDKDF (reference sequence). DNA for the CDR3: TGTGCCACCAGCAGGATAGACAGGGGCTACACCTACGAGCAGTACTTC. It specifies CATSRIDRGYTYEQYF.

This clone has only one observation. The chain recombines TRBV28 with TRBJ2-7; 10 bases line up with TRBD1. V dropped 4 bases and J dropped 4; count of bases not matched to a gene: 10. The CDR3 is made up of 16 amino acids. CDR1 is MDHEN, CDR2 SYDVKM, per germline. CDR3 protein: CASSYLDRGNRYEQYF. DNA of the CDR3: TGTGCCAGCAGTTACCTGGACAGGGGGAATAGGTACGAGCAGTACTTC.

The chain uses TRBV7-3 and TRBJ2-1, with D possibly TRBD2 on 6 matching bases. Germline CDR1 is SGHTA and CDR2 is FQGTGA. Trimming stripped 4 bases from V and 0 bases from J, with 13 bases between. The CDR3 is made up of 16 amino acids. CDR3 sequence reads: CASSSQAGSSYNEQFF. Written as DNA, the CDR3 is TGTGCCAGCAGCTCCCAAGCGGGCAGCTCCTACAATGAGCAGTTCTTC. The full variable domain, its missing parts supplied by reference TRBV7-3 and TRBJ2-1, is GAGVSQTPSNKVTEKGKYVELRCDPISGHTALYWYRQSLGQGPEFLIYFQGTGAADDSGLPNDRFFAVRPEGSVSTLKIQRTERGDSAVYLCASSSQAGSSYNEQFFGPGTRLTVL.

The chain employs TRBV2 and TRBJ2-7; TRBD1 is a possible D gene (6 bases). The CDR3 totals 14 residues. The germline V gene has CDR1 SNHLY and CDR2 FYNNEI. V lost 6 bases and J 0 bases, leaving 12 bases between the germline ends. CDR3 bases: TGTGCCAGCAGACGGGACATAACCTCCTACGAGCAGTACTTC. Translation gives CASRRDITSYEQYF.

The V and J genes are TRBV28 and TRBJ2-7; no clear D. The length of the CDR3 is 12 residues. Trimming stripped 5 bases from V and 4 bases from J, with 9 bases between. In germline, CDR1 is MDHEN, CDR2 SYDVKM. The CDR3 bases are TGTGCCAGCAGTATAGGGTTATACGAGCAGTACTTC. Protein sequence: CASSIGLYEQYF. Drawing the rest from reference TRBV28 and TRBJ2-7, the complete variable domain is DVKVTQSSRYLVKRTGEKVFLECVQDMDHENMFWYRQDPGLGLRLIYFSYDVKMKEKGDIPEGYSVSREKKERFSLILESASTNQTSMYLCASSIGLYEQYFGPGTRLTVT.

Only a few counts were recorded for this clone. V usage is TRBV9 and J usage is TRBJ1-5; no clear D gene. Germline V gives CDR1 SGDLS, CDR2 YYNGEE. This CDR3 contains 15 residues. Between the trimmed V and J ends, which lost 3 bases and 0 bases, there was a span of 10 bases. CDR3 DNA sequence: TGTGCCAGCAGCGGAGACGGATATAGCAATCAGCCCCAGCATTTT. It is translated as CASSGDGYSNQPQHF.

This chain joins TRBV15 and TRBJ2-5; tentatively, D is TRBD2 (6 bases). Germline-derived CDR1 and CDR2 are LNHNV and YYDKDF (reference sequence). Deletions cut 1 base from V and 5 bases from J, with 17 bases between. The CDR3 runs to 16 residues. The CDR3, as DNA: TGTGCCACCAGCAGAGGTCGGGGGTCCCGAACGGAGACCCAGTACTTC. This encodes CATSRGRGSRTETQYF. Combining the CDR3 with reference TRBV15 and TRBJ2-5 gives the whole variable domain DAMVIQNPRYQVTQFGKPVTLSCSQTLNHNVMYWYQQKSSQAPKLLFHYYDKDFNNEADTPDNFQSRRPNTSFCFLDIRSPGLGDTAMYLCATSRGRGSRTETQYFGPGTRLLVL.

V usage is TRBV7-9 and J usage is TRBJ2-5; D gene ambiguous. Germline assignment: CDR1 SEHNR and CDR2 FQNEAQ (reference sequence). Trimming removed 5 bases from V and 1 base from J, with 2 bases in between. This CDR3 has 11 amino acids. Written as DNA, the CDR3 is TGTGCCAGCAGCGTCCAAGAGACCCAGTACTTC. It specifies CASSVQETQYF.

With regard to this clone: This CDR3 is also generated by other DNA sequences in the sample. The rearrangement links TRBV9 to TRBJ1-5; D unclear. Germline lookup yields CDR1 SGDLS and CDR2 YYNGEE. The CDR3 totals 13 residues. Between the trimmed V and J ends, which lost 0 bases and 6 bases, there was a span of 7 bases. CDR3: CASSVGSGQPQHF. DNA for the CDR3: TGTGCCAGCAGCGTAGGTTCGGGTCAGCCCCAGCATTTT. Based on the CDR3 plus reference TRBV9 and TRBJ1-5, the full variable domain is DSGVTQTPKHLITATGQRVTLRCSPRSGDLSVYWYQQSLDQGLQFLIQYYNGEERAKGNILERFSAQQFPDLHSELNLSSLELGDSALYFCASSVGSGQPQHFGDGTRLSIL.

This clone was seen a single time. In the same sample, other DNA sequences code for this CDR3. The rearrangement uses TRBV5-6 and TRBJ2-5; D remains unclear. Germline V gives CDR1 SGHDT, CDR2 YYEEEE. CDR3 length: 11 amino acids. V lost 4 bases and J lost 4, with 5 bases in between. This chain's CDR3 is CASSRRETQYF. In nucleotides, the CDR3 is TGTGCCAGCAGCCGGCGAGAGACCCAGTACTTC.

This clone came up once. In DNA, the CDR3 is TGTGCCAGCAGGGACAGGGTAGACGAGCAGTACTTC. The encoded protein is CASRDRVDEQYF. This chain links TRBV6-5 with TRBJ2-7; 8 nucleotides match TRBD1. V lost 6 bases to trimming and J lost 5 bases; unmatched junction nucleotides: 3. CDR1 and CDR2 from the germline V gene are MNHEY and SVGAGI. This CDR3 region has 12 residues.

The chain links TRBV27 to TRBJ1-1; weak D call: TRBD1 (5 bases). Germline CDR1 reads MNHEY; CDR2 reads SMNVEV (reference sequence). The CDR3 totals 15 residues. Trimming removed 2 bases from V and 4 bases from J, with 14 bases in between. This CDR3 is CASSLAGAKGTEAFF. CDR3 in DNA: TGTGCCAGCAGTTTAGCTGGGGCCAAGGGCACTGAAGCTTTCTTT.